The 9 T cell receptor beta chains listed next were all sequenced from one sample in a study of shared clonotypes between healthy human individuals. The data were produced by immunoSEQ multiplex PCR, yet TCRdb's version contains in-frame clones alone and is incomplete. The data contain about 1.5 million clones, roughly 96% of them singletons. The specimen sequenced was naive CD4+ T cells sorted from blood. Specified subset: CD45RA+ positively selected. These receptors came from a man under 40 in good health.

The chain joins TRBV9 to TRBJ2-3, with D perhaps TRBD2 (7 bases). Germline assignment: CDR1 SGDLS and CDR2 YYNGEE. The CDR3 is 16 amino acids. V lost 3 bases and J lost 5, with 19 bases in between. The CDR3 coding sequence is TGTGCCAGCAGCGGAGTCGGGGGGCAATTTGTAGATACGCAGTATTTT. Its translation: CASSGVGGQFVDTQYF. The full variable domain, with the rest looked up from reference TRBV9 and TRBJ2-3, is DSGVTQTPKHLITATGQRVTLRCSPRSGDLSVYWYQQSLDQGLQFLIQYYNGEERAKGNILERFSAQQFPDLHSELNLSSLELGDSALYFCASSGVGGQFVDTQYFGPGTRLTVL.

The chain combines TRBV18 with TRBJ2-1; TRBD1 might be the D (6 bases). The V gene's germline CDR1 is KGHSH and CDR2 LQKENI. The CDR3 loop spans 16 amino acids. The germline V and J ends were trimmed by 3 bases and 4 bases, with 16 bases remaining between them. The CDR3 is CASSPATGSKYNEQFF. The CDR3, as DNA: TGTGCCAGCTCACCCGCAACAGGGTCGAAATACAATGAGCAGTTCTTC.

This chain uses TRBV5-4 with TRBJ2-7; D could derive from TRBD1 or TRBD2 (7 bases each). Between the trimmed V and J ends, which lost 0 bases and 6 bases, there was a span of 16 bases. The CDR3 runs to 15 residues. Germline CDR1 SGHNT, CDR2 YYREEE (reference sequence). CDR3 region: CASSLVGGGAFEQYF. In DNA, the CDR3 is TGTGCCAGCAGCTTGGTGGGAGGGGGCGCGTTCGAGCAGTACTTC.

This sequence joins TRBV28 and TRBJ2-2; 7 bases agree with TRBD1. The germline gives CDR1 MDHEN, CDR2 SYDVKM. CDR3 length: 15 amino acids. The ends lost 5 bases at V and 4 bases at J; junction bases unmatched: 7. DNA for the CDR3: TGTGCCAGCAGTCGAGGGGACAGCCGCACCGGGGAGCTGTTTTTT. Translation: CASSRGDSRTGELFF.

V gene TRBV28 combines with J gene TRBJ2-3; perhaps TRBD1 as D (5 bases). The CDR3 has 12 residues. V shed 7 bases and J shed 4 bases, with 9 bases lying between them. Germline CDR1 and CDR2: MDHEN and SYDVKM. The CDR3: CASTTGPDTQYF. The DNA of the CDR3 is TGTGCCAGCACCACAGGACCAGATACGCAGTATTTT.

The V gene is TRBV6-5, the J gene TRBJ2-1; D gene unclear. The CDR3 contains 12 residues. CDR1 and CDR2 (germline): MNHEY, SVGAGI. The ends were cut back, 5 bases at V and 10 bases at J, with 12 bases in the middle. The chain's CDR3 is CASSDGLREQFF. CDR3 nucleotides: TGTGCCAGCAGTGACGGCTTGAGAGAGCAGTTCTTC.

This chain connects TRBV7-9 to TRBJ1-1, with D perhaps matching TRBD1 (6 bases). Between the trimmed V and J ends, which lost 1 base and 0 bases, there was a span of 18 bases. In germline, CDR1 is SEHNR, CDR2 FQNEAQ (reference sequence). The CDR3 consists of 18 residues. The CDR3: CASSLGKQGSNMNTEAFF. The CDR3, as DNA: TGTGCCAGCAGCTTAGGGAAACAGGGCTCTAACATGAACACTGAAGCTTTCTTT.

Comments on this clone: The same CDR3 arises from other DNA sequences in this sample as well. This chain joins TRBV9 and TRBJ2-1; D call uncertain. The V gene's germline CDR1 is SGDLS and CDR2 YYNGEE. This CDR3 is built from 14 residues. V was trimmed by 3 bases and J by 0 bases, leaving 7 bases between them. The CDR3 is CASSASGSYNEQFF. In nucleotides, the CDR3 is TGTGCCAGCAGCGCGTCTGGCTCCTACAATGAGCAGTTCTTC.

V is TRBV18 and J is TRBJ2-7; D unclear. The CDR3 runs to 14 residues. Per germline, CDR1 KGHSH and CDR2 LQKENI. Trimming pared 2 bases from V and 4 bases from J, leaving 12 bases between. CDR3: CASSPGGISYEQYF. In DNA, the CDR3 is TGTGCCAGCTCACCAGGTGGGATCTCTTACGAGCAGTACTTC.